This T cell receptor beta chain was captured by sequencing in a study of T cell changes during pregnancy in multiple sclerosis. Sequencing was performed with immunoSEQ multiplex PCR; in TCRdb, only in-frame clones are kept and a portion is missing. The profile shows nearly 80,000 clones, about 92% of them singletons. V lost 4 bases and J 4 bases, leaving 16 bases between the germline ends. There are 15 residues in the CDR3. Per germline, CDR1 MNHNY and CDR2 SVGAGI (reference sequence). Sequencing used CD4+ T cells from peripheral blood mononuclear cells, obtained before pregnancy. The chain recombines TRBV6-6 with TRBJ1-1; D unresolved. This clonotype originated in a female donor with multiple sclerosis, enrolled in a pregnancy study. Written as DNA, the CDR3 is TGTGCCAGCAGTTCTACTGGGAGGTTGGGCACTGAAGCTTTCTTT. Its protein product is CASSSTGRLGTEAFF.